A single sample is the source of the 29 T cell receptor beta chains below, sequenced in a study of read filtering for tumor transcriptome and immune sequencing. This library used roughly 430 ng RNA and molecular barcoded adaptors spanning alpha/delta and beta/gamma chains. TCRdb reanalysed the reads using MiXCR and keeps one entry per CDR3 protein. The data show about 90,000 distinct CDR3 sequences, approximately 13% seen once. The sample comprised a population of CD138-negative cells sorted from bone marrow. Receptor source: a donor aged 40 or over with multiple myeloma.

In this sample, this clonotype turned up many times. The chain is built from TRBV29-1 and TRBJ2-5; D gene uncertain. In germline, CDR1 is SQVTM, CDR2 ANQGSEA. The V and J ends lost 3 bases and 5 bases respectively, with 10 bases between them. There are 12 residues in the CDR3. CDR3 loop: CSVDASTETQYF. As DNA, the CDR3 is TGCAGCGTTGACGCCTCGACGGAGACCCAGTACTTC.

This clonotype has a count of ten or more. The V call is TRBV7-9, the J call TRBJ2-3, with 8 positions matching TRBD1. There are 15 residues in the CDR3. Trimming at V came to 5 bases and at J to 5 bases, leaving 9 bases not matched to a gene. CDR1 SEHNR and CDR2 FQNEAQ come from the germline V gene (reference sequence). This chain's CDR3 is CASSPRTGKGDTQYF. In DNA, the CDR3 is TGTGCCAGCAGCCCCCGGACAGGGAAGGGAGATACGCAGTATTTT.

In this sample, this clonotype turned up many times. The chain has TRBV28 and TRBJ2-7, with TRBD1 matching 8 bases. V lost 4 bases and J lost 1; bases outside the gene matches: 6. The V gene's germline CDR1 is MDHEN and CDR2 SYDVKM. The CDR3 runs to 15 residues. CDR3 loop: CASSSRGQASYEQYF. The DNA of the CDR3 is TGTGCCAGCAGTTCGCGGGGACAGGCATCCTACGAGCAGTACTTC.

In the case of this clonotype: This may be a read error, as it is one base from a much larger clone. This rearrangement joins TRBV6-4 to TRBJ1-6; no clear D. Germline CDR1 and CDR2: MRHNA and SNTAGT. The CDR3 contains 14 residues. The CDR3 nucleotides are TGTGCCAGCAGTGTTGGAGCTTTCAATTCACCCCGCCACTTT. Its translation is CASSVGAFNSPRHF.

This clonotype was observed many times. The chain links TRBV9 to TRBJ1-6; TRBD1 agrees at 8 bases. The CDR3 sequence is 14 residues long. Germline trimming cut 3 bases from V and 5 bases from J; bases unmatched to any gene: 1. Germline V gene sequence: CDR1 SGDLS, CDR2 YYNGEE. The CDR3 spells CASSEGQDNSPLHF. For the CDR3, the DNA is TGTGCCAGCAGCGAGGGACAGGATAATTCACCCCTCCACTTT.

To note about this clonotype: Being one base from a much bigger clone, this may be a read error. The CDR3 nucleotides are TGTGCCGCGAGGAGCAGCACAGATACGCAGTATTTT. Its translation is CAARSSTDTQYF. The rearrangement links TRBV7-9 to TRBJ2-3; no firm D call. Per the germline V gene, CDR1 is SEHNR and CDR2 is FQNEAQ (reference sequence). V lost 11 bases and J 0 bases, leaving 9 bases between the germline ends. This CDR3 is 12 amino acids long.

As regards this clonotype: Given a much more abundant clone one base away, this may be a read error. The chain combines TRBV7-3 with TRBJ2-1; 7 bases are a match to TRBD1. Germline CDR1 reads SGHTA; CDR2 reads FQGTGA. This CDR3 has 15 residues. CDR3 sequence (DNA): TGTGCCAGCAGCAAAACACGGGACAGTTACAATGGGCAGTTCTTC. This sequence encodes CASSKTRDSYNGQFF.

This clonotype has a count of ten or more. The chain carries TRBV29-1 and TRBJ2-7, with D perhaps TRBD2 (6 bases). Trimming pared 6 bases from V and 2 bases from J, leaving 11 bases between. This CDR3 contains 12 residues. Germline CDR1 reads SQVTM; CDR2 reads ANQGSEA. This chain's CDR3 is CSVDGEAYEQYF. Here the CDR3 DNA reads TGCAGCGTGGACGGGGAGGCCTACGAGCAGTACTTC.

This chain connects TRBV4-2 to TRBJ2-5; TRBD1 might be the D (5 bases). Trimming left V 0 bases short and J 4 bases short, with 12 bases between. Germline loops: CDR1 LGHNA, CDR2 YNFKEQ. CDR3 length: 15 residues. The CDR3 spells CASSQDPQGGETQYF. DNA for the CDR3: TGTGCCAGCAGCCAAGATCCCCAGGGTGGAGAGACCCAGTACTTC.

This clonotype occurred many times. V usage is TRBV11-1 and J usage is TRBJ2-2, with 8 positions matching TRBD2. Unmatched junction bases numbered 12, after V lost 5 bases and J lost 4 bases. The CDR3 sequence is 17 residues long. Germline V gives CDR1 SGHAT, CDR2 FQDESV (reference sequence). The CDR3 region has the DNA TGTGCCAGCAGCCCGGAGGGGGTAGCGGGAATCACCGGGGAGCTGTTTTTT. It codes for CASSPEGVAGITGELFF.

The V and J genes are TRBV28 and TRBJ2-3; D is possibly TRBD1 (5 bases). The CDR3 consists of 16 residues. The ends were cut back, 7 bases at V and 3 bases at J, with 20 bases in the middle. Germline CDR1 MDHEN, CDR2 SYDVKM. The chain's CDR3 is CASKSRGAGGTDTQYF. DNA of the CDR3: TGTGCCAGCAAATCCCGTGGGGCAGGCGGAACAGATACGCAGTATTTT.

Ten or more counts support this clonotype. The rearrangement links TRBV12-3 or TRBV12-4 to TRBJ2-7; D uncertain. This CDR3 spans 11 amino acids. Between the trimmed V and J ends, which lost 4 bases and 3 bases, there was a span of 4 bases. CDR3 sequence reads: CASSSIYEQYF. The CDR3 DNA is TGTGCCAGCAGTTCCATCTACGAGCAGTACTTC.

This clonotype was seen a few times. The chain combines TRBV20-1 with TRBJ1-1, with D perhaps matching TRBD1 (6 bases). Per germline, CDR1 DFQATT and CDR2 SNEGSKA (reference sequence). The length of the CDR3 is 16 residues. The germline V and J ends were trimmed by 6 bases and 5 bases, with 25 bases remaining between them. The CDR3 bases are TGCAGTGCCCCTCGGACAGCTCCATCCGTGGGTACTGAAGCTTTCTTT. Its translation is CSAPRTAPSVGTEAFF.

The chain combines TRBV14 with TRBJ1-3; unclear D gene. Germline loops: CDR1 SGHDN, CDR2 FVKESK. With 0 bases removed from V and 3 bases from J, the gap between germline ends came to 15 bases. This CDR3 spans 17 amino acids. In nucleotides, the CDR3 is TGTGCCAGCAGCCAAGATCCTCGTGGCTTGCATGGAAACACCATATATTTT. Its protein is CASSQDPRGLHGNTIYF.

This clonotype was counted at least ten times. V usage is TRBV6-1 and J usage is TRBJ2-5; TRBD1 matches 8 bases. CDR1 and CDR2 from the germline V gene are MNHNS and SASEGT. V shed 7 bases, J shed 7 bases, and the junction held 8 bases outside the gene matches. CDR3 length: 13 amino acids. In DNA form, the CDR3 reads TGTGCCAGCAACCCAGGGGGCGCCGGGACCCAGTACTTC. Residues: CASNPGGAGTQYF.

With respect to this clonotype: Possible read error: a much larger clone is one base away. The genes are TRBV29-1 and TRBJ1-3; no definite D call. The length of the CDR3 is 14 residues. Looked up from germline, CDR1 is SQVTM and CDR2 is ANQGSEA. The CDR3 nucleotides read TGCAGCGTTGAATACGGGGATGGTGGAAACGCCATATATTTT. Its protein is CSVEYGDGGNAIYF.

This clonotype was recorded many times. The chain recombines TRBV29-1 with TRBJ2-3; 11 nucleotides match TRBD2. The V gene's germline CDR1 is SQVTM and CDR2 ANQGSEA. The CDR3 consists of 15 residues. Unmatched junction bases numbered 4, after V lost 5 bases and J lost 0 bases. The CDR3 coding sequence is TGCAGCGTTACAAGGACTAGCGGGAGCACAGATACGCAGTATTTT. It encodes CSVTRTSGSTDTQYF.

Worth noting for this clonotype: A read error may explain this, as a much larger clone is one base away. The chain employs TRBV10-3 and TRBJ2-3, with D possibly being TRBD2 (6 bases). Germline lookup yields CDR1 ENHRY and CDR2 SYGVKD. The CDR3 extends over 15 amino acids. Here the CDR3 DNA reads TGTGCCAACAGTGGGAAGGGACTCATAGGAGATACGCAGTATTTT. Amino acids: CANSGKGLIGDTQYF.

About this clonotype itself: Since a much larger clone is just one base distant, this may be a read error. The chain is built from TRBV11-2 and TRBJ2-7, with 7 bases lining up with TRBD1. The CDR3 length is 13 residues. Germline CDR1 and CDR2: SGHAT and FQNNGV. The CDR3 bases are TGTGCCAGCAGACTCGACAGGGTGGCAGTTCAGAACTTC. Amino acid sequence: CASRLDRVAVQNF.

As to this clonotype: A much larger clone differs from this one at a single base, so this may be a read error. The chain combines TRBV9 with TRBJ1-1, with TRBD1 as a possible D gene (6 bases). Germline V CDR1 and CDR2: SGDLS, YYNGEE. The CDR3 has 15 residues. The CDR3 spells CASSGGATGLIEALF. For the CDR3, the DNA is TGTGCCAGCAGCGGGGGGGCGACTGGCCTTATTGAAGCTCTCTTT.

This clonotype came up many times. The CDR3 nucleotides are TGTGCCAGCAGCTTAGTATCTCGCAATGCTGGGGCCAACGTCCTGACTTTC. Protein product: CASSLVSRNAGANVLTF. The gene calls are TRBV7-9 and TRBJ2-6; D gene uncertain. The CDR3 is made up of 17 amino acids. Germline CDR1 reads SEHNR; CDR2 reads FQNEAQ (reference sequence). V was clipped by 1 base and J by 2 bases, with 12 bases between them.

There are many counts of this clonotype. The chain recombines TRBV7-9 with TRBJ1-2; D is ambiguous. Trimming removed 0 bases at V and 6 bases at J, with 14 bases between. Germline assignment: CDR1 SEHNR and CDR2 FQNEAQ (reference sequence). This CDR3 comprises 15 residues. The CDR3 reads CASSLARTGKDGYTF. CDR3 coding DNA: TGTGCCAGCAGCTTAGCCCGGACCGGTAAGGATGGCTACACCTTC.

V and J are TRBV29-1 and TRBJ2-3, with TRBD2 identical over 9 bases. Germline-derived CDR1 and CDR2 are SQVTM and ANQGSEA. J gave up 2 bases and V 4 bases, and 7 bases lay outside the gene matches. CDR3 length equals 15 residues. CDR3 in amino acids: CSVAGLAGITDTQYF. The CDR3 DNA sequence: TGCAGCGTTGCAGGGCTAGCGGGGATCACAGATACGCAGTATTTT.

This chain links TRBV20-1 with TRBJ2-5; D not resolved. Germline V lookup: CDR1 DFQATT, CDR2 SNEGSKA (reference sequence). The V gene lost 0 bases and the J gene lost 1 base, with 12 bases spanning the gap. The CDR3 runs 15 residues. In nucleotides, the CDR3 is TGCAGTGCTAGAGATTACGGAGCCGCCCAAGAGACCCAGTACTTC. The encoded protein is CSARDYGAAQETQYF.

This clonotype has ten or more counts. The chain recombines TRBV11-2 with TRBJ2-1; 10 bases match TRBD2. J was trimmed by 3 bases and V by 5 bases; bases with no gene match: 7. CDR3 length equals 16 residues. Germline CDR1 is SGHAT and CDR2 is FQNNGV. Here the CDR3 reads CASSPRLAGLYNEQFF. The CDR3 coding sequence is TGTGCCAGCAGCCCCAGACTAGCGGGCCTCTACAATGAGCAGTTCTTC.

Many counts were recorded for this clonotype. The chain recombines TRBV7-2 with TRBJ2-3; D may be TRBD2 (5 bases). Germline values: CDR1 SGHTA, CDR2 FQGNSA. Trimming left V 1 base short and J 4 bases short, with 9 bases between. The CDR3 has 14 amino acids. The CDR3 sequence: CASSLGGPPDTQYF. CDR3 coding DNA: TGTGCCAGCAGCTTAGGAGGGCCCCCAGATACGCAGTATTTT. The full variable domain, with the rest looked up from reference TRBV7-2 and TRBJ2-3, is GAGVSQSPSNKVTEKGKDVELRCDPISGHTALYWYRQSLGQGLEFLIYFQGNSAPDKSGLPSDRFSAERTGGSVSTLTIQRTQQEDSAVYLCASSLGGPPDTQYFGPGTRLTVL.

Ten or more counts support this clonotype. V and J are TRBV5-1 and TRBJ1-1; D unresolved. The CDR3 length is 15 residues. The V end lost 3 bases, the J end lost 3 bases, and 15 bases lay between the germline ends. The V gene's germline CDR1 is SGHRS and CDR2 YFSETQ. In nucleotides, the CDR3 is TGCGCCAGCAGCTCCGACACGGGTCGGTACACTGAAGCTTTCTTT. It translates to CASSSDTGRYTEAFF.

This clonotype was seen repeatedly, ten times or more. The CDR3: CSSPGLAGGPRNEQFF. CDR3 DNA sequence: TGCAGTTCGCCGGGACTAGCGGGAGGGCCGAGAAATGAGCAGTTCTTC. J is TRBJ2-1 and V is TRBV20-1, with TRBD2 identical over 16 bases. J lost 7 bases, V lost 8 bases, and 11 bases had no gene match. The CDR3 spans 16 residues. Germline lookup yields CDR1 DFQATT and CDR2 SNEGSKA (reference sequence).

This clonotype was seen many times. V usage is TRBV2 and J usage is TRBJ1-1, with D possibly matching TRBD1 (5 bases). This CDR3 spans 15 amino acids. Germline V lookup: CDR1 SNHLY, CDR2 FYNNEI. V was clipped by 5 bases and J by 8 bases, with 21 bases between them. This CDR3 is CASSPDLGAGREAFF. The CDR3 DNA reads TGTGCCAGCAGTCCAGATCTAGGGGCAGGGAGAGAAGCTTTCTTT.